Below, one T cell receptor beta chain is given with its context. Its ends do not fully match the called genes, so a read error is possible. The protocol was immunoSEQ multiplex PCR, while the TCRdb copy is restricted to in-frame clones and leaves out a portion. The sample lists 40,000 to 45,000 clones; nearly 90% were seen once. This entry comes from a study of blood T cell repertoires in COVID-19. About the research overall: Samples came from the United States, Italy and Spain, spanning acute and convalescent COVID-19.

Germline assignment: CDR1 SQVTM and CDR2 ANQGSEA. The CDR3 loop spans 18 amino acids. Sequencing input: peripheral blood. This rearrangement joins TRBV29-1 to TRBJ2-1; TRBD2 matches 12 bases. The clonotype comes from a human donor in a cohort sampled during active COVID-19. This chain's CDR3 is CSVVGLAGQQTYYNGQFF. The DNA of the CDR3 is TGCAGCGTTGTAGGACTAGCGGGGCAACAAACCTACTACAATGGGCAGTTCTTC.